The 27 T cell receptor beta chains given below trace back to one sample, sequenced in a study of shared clonotypes between healthy human individuals. Here immunoSEQ multiplex PCR was the method, and the copy in TCRdb shows in-frame clones only, minus some. The sample contains 330,000 or so clones, roughly 80% of which appear only once. Sequencing was carried out using memory CD4+ T cells sorted from blood. Subset described: CD45RA-negative fraction. The source is a man aged 25-45 years in good health.

This chain links TRBV28 with TRBJ2-1, with 9 positions matching TRBD1. Germline loops: CDR1 MDHEN, CDR2 SYDVKM. V shed 5 bases and J 5 bases; nucleotides not matched to a gene: 10. CDR3 length equals 16 residues. CDR3 loop: CASSPIGQGNHNEQFF. The CDR3 coding sequence is TGTGCCAGCAGTCCCATCGGACAGGGGAACCACAATGAGCAGTTCTTC.

This chain connects TRBV18 to TRBJ2-5; 12 bases map to TRBD2. The germline V gene encodes CDR1 KGHSH and CDR2 LQKENI. Trimming took 3 bases from V and 4 from J; bases not matched to a gene: 0. The CDR3 is 14 residues long. The CDR3 nucleotides read TGTGCCAGCTCACCGGGACTAGCGGGAGAGACCCAGTACTTC. Protein: CASSPGLAGETQYF.

J is TRBJ2-1 and V is TRBV27; D could derive from TRBD1 or TRBD2 (7 bases each). Between the trimmed V and J ends, which lost 6 bases and 10 bases, there was a span of 16 bases. The CDR3 runs to 13 residues. Germline V CDR1 and CDR2: MNHEY, SMNVEV (reference sequence). CDR3 sequence reads: CASSRQGGREQFF. CDR3 nucleotide sequence: TGTGCCAGCAGCCGCCAGGGGGGGCGGGAGCAGTTCTTC.

In DNA form, the CDR3 reads TGTGCCAGCAGTTTGGCCGGACCTTCCTACGAGCAGTACTTC. Residues: CASSLAGPSYEQYF. The V and J genes are TRBV28 and TRBJ2-7; no definite D call. The CDR3 has 14 amino acids. Trimming stripped 3 bases from V and 1 base from J, with 10 bases between. CDR1 is MDHEN and CDR2 is SYDVKM in the germline V gene.

The rearrangement uses TRBV20-1 and TRBJ2-3; D is ambiguous. The CDR3 consists of 11 residues. CDR1 is DFQATT and CDR2 is SNEGSKA in the germline V gene (reference sequence). Trimming took 5 bases from V and 5 from J, leaving 8 bases between them. As DNA, the CDR3 is TGCAGTGCTTCGGCCAAAGATACGCAGTATTTT. It is translated as CSASAKDTQYF.

The chain recombines TRBV6-1 with TRBJ2-2; 8 bases agree with TRBD2. Germline V gene data show CDR1 as MNHNS and CDR2 as SASEGT. There are 15 residues in the CDR3. J was trimmed by 7 bases and V by 6 bases; bases with no gene match: 10. The CDR3 DNA reads as TGTGCCAGCAGCCCCCTAGCGGGTACCGTCGGGGAGCTGTTTTTT. Protein product: CASSPLAGTVGELFF.

The table lists this clone with many counts. The rearrangement uses TRBV2 and TRBJ2-1; D is unclear. Between the trimmed V and J ends, which lost 8 bases and 4 bases, there was a span of 15 bases. CDR1 is SNHLY, CDR2 FYNNEI, per germline. The CDR3 loop spans 14 amino acids. Here the CDR3 DNA reads TGTGCCAGCGCCGGCTCCTGGAGTTACAATGAGCAGTTCTTC. It translates to CASAGSWSYNEQFF.

The chain couples TRBV29-1 to TRBJ1-1, with D maybe TRBD1 (5 bases). V dropped 1 base and J dropped 6 bases, with 12 bases sitting between them. Germline assignment: CDR1 SQVTM and CDR2 ANQGSEA. CDR3 length: 13 amino acids. CDR3: CSVEVRGEAEAFF. The CDR3 region has the DNA TGCAGCGTTGAAGTTCGAGGGGAGGCTGAAGCTTTCTTT.

A remark on this clone: Other nucleotide sequences from this sample produce the same CDR3. CDR3 sequence (DNA): TGTGCCAGCAGCGTAGGACTAGCGGGCCATGAGCAGTACTTC. Translated, it gives CASSVGLAGHEQYF. The rearrangement joins TRBV9 to TRBJ2-7; the match to TRBD2 covers 10 bases. The CDR3 runs 14 residues. The germline V gene encodes CDR1 SGDLS and CDR2 YYNGEE. Trimming at V came to 0 bases and at J to 7 bases, leaving 4 bases not matched to a gene. Full variable domain (outside the CDR3, taken from reference TRBV9 and TRBJ2-7): DSGVTQTPKHLITATGQRVTLRCSPRSGDLSVYWYQQSLDQGLQFLIQYYNGEERAKGNILERFSAQQFPDLHSELNLSSLELGDSALYFCASSVGLAGHEQYFGPGTRLTVT.

The chain uses TRBV5-1 and TRBJ2-1; possible D gene TRBD2, 6 bases. The CDR3 extends over 15 amino acids. The V gene's germline CDR1 is SGHRS and CDR2 YFSETQ. The V end lost 5 bases, the J end lost 0 bases, and 12 bases lay between the germline ends. The CDR3 DNA follows: TGCGCCAGCAGTCGGGACTTCAGCTCCTACAATGAGCAGTTCTTC. This translates into CASSRDFSSYNEQFF.

The chain recombines TRBV7-2 with TRBJ2-4; the match to TRBD1 covers 7 bases. Trimming at V came to 5 bases and at J to 7 bases, leaving 17 bases not matched to a gene. The CDR3 runs to 17 residues. CDR1 and CDR2 from the germline V gene are SGHTA and FQGNSA. The CDR3 region is CASSVPNDSGGRNIQYF. CDR3 nucleotide sequence: TGTGCCAGCAGCGTCCCTAACGATTCAGGGGGTAGGAACATTCAGTACTTC.

The V and J genes are TRBV10-3 and TRBJ2-3; TRBD1 matches 9 bases. CDR3 length: 14 amino acids. The germline V gene has CDR1 ENHRY and CDR2 SYGVKD. V shed 8 bases, J shed 0 bases, and the junction held 3 bases outside the gene matches. The CDR3 is CAIGTGISTDTQYF. Written as DNA, the CDR3 is TGTGCCATCGGGACAGGGATTAGCACAGATACGCAGTATTTT.

The CDR3 here is CASWQRSSYNEQFF. CDR3 DNA: TGTGCCAGCTGGCAGCGGTCCTCCTACAATGAGCAGTTCTTC. The chain has TRBV6-5 and TRBJ2-1; a weak D match, TRBD2 (5 bases). With 8 bases removed from V and 0 bases from J, the gap between germline ends came to 11 bases. The CDR3 runs 14 residues. The germline gives CDR1 MNHEY, CDR2 SVGAGI.

V and J are TRBV6-1 and TRBJ1-5; possibly TRBD1 for D (5 bases). This CDR3 comprises 13 residues. Trimming removed 6 bases from V and 4 bases from J, with 10 bases in between. Germline lookup yields CDR1 MNHNS and CDR2 SASEGT. DNA of the CDR3: TGTGCCAGCAGGAAACGACAGAATCAGCCCCAGCATTTT. It translates to CASRKRQNQPQHF.

The chain joins TRBV7-9 to TRBJ2-7; TRBD1 agrees at 7 bases. The junction had 7 bases not matched to a gene; V was cut back by 5 bases and J by 3 bases. The germline gives CDR1 SEHNR, CDR2 FQNEAQ (reference sequence). The CDR3 contains 14 residues. The CDR3 coding sequence is TGTGCCAGCAGCGGATGGGACAGCAACTACGAGCAGTACTTC. This gives the protein CASSGWDSNYEQYF. Combining the CDR3 with reference TRBV7-9 and TRBJ2-7 gives the whole variable domain DTGVSQNPRHKITKRGQNVTFRCDPISEHNRLYWYRQTLGQGPEFLTYFQNEAQLEKSRLLSDRFSAERPKGSFSTLEIQRTEQGDSAMYLCASSGWDSNYEQYFGPGTRLTVT.

The V call is TRBV29-1, the J call TRBJ2-3; maybe TRBD2 (5 bases). The CDR3 totals 14 residues. The V and J ends lost 4 bases and 2 bases respectively, with 13 bases between them. The germline gives CDR1 SQVTM, CDR2 ANQGSEA. CDR3 coding DNA: TGCAGCGTTGGTCTAGCCGGCCCCACAGATACGCAGTATTTT. Its translation is CSVGLAGPTDTQYF.

There are many counts of this clone. J is TRBJ2-2 and V is TRBV27; D is perhaps TRBD1 (5 bases). The CDR3 length is 15 residues. V was clipped by 6 bases and J by 2 bases, with 13 bases between them. Germline V gene data show CDR1 as MNHEY and CDR2 as SMNVEV (reference sequence). The CDR3 nucleotides are TGTGCCAGCAGGACAGACAACACAAACACCGGGGAGCTGTTTTTT. It encodes CASRTDNTNTGELFF.

This clone was seen more than once but under ten times. At the DNA level, this CDR3 is encoded by other sequences in the same sample as well. The chain joins TRBV7-2 to TRBJ2-1, with TRBD1 as a possible D gene (5 bases). The CDR3 sequence is 15 residues long. The V and J ends lost 1 base and 5 bases respectively, with 12 bases between them. Germline V gives CDR1 SGHTA, CDR2 FQGNSA. The CDR3 DNA sequence: TGTGCCAGCAGCTTAGGGCGGACAAAAAACAATGAGCAGTTCTTC. Its translation: CASSLGRTKNNEQFF.

This clone was picked up one time. The chain combines TRBV2 with TRBJ1-1, with D possibly being TRBD1 (5 bases). This CDR3 comprises 13 residues. Germline CDR1 and CDR2: SNHLY and FYNNEI. Trimming cost V 3 bases and J 5 bases, with 10 bases left between them. CDR3 sequence: CASSDRRGTEAFF. The DNA of the CDR3 is TGTGCCAGCAGTGACAGGAGGGGTACTGAAGCTTTCTTT.

This sequence joins TRBV14 and TRBJ1-1, with D unclear. The germline CDR1 and CDR2 sequences are SGHDN and FVKESK. The CDR3 runs 13 residues. V lost 0 bases to trimming and J lost 4 bases, with 6 bases between them. CDR3 region: CASSQDFLTEAFF. The CDR3 bases are TGTGCCAGCAGCCAAGATTTCCTCACTGAAGCTTTCTTT. Combining the CDR3 with reference TRBV14 and TRBJ1-1 gives the whole variable domain EAGVTQFPSHSVIEKGQTVTLRCDPISGHDNLYWYRRVMGKEIKFLLHFVKESKQDESGMPNNRFLAERTGGTYSTLKVQPAELEDSGVYFCASSQDFLTEAFFGQGTRLTVV.

The chain carries TRBV2 and TRBJ1-5; no clear D gene. Trimming shortened V by 7 bases and J by 7 bases, and 14 bases separated the two germline ends. The CDR3 consists of 13 residues. The germline gives CDR1 SNHLY, CDR2 FYNNEI. CDR3 protein: CASKAGEGQPQHF. For the CDR3, the DNA is TGTGCCAGCAAGGCTGGCGAAGGGCAGCCCCAGCATTTT.

This clone has just a few counts. This chain links TRBV7-9 with TRBJ2-1; TRBD2 aligns across 10 bases. Germline assignment: CDR1 SEHNR and CDR2 FQNEAQ (reference sequence). The ends lost 5 bases at V and 0 bases at J; junction bases unmatched: 10. The CDR3 consists of 18 residues. DNA for the CDR3: TGTGCCAGCAGCCCCGGGCTAGCGGGAGCCCTCTCCTACAATGAGCAGTTCTTC. Translation: CASSPGLAGALSYNEQFF.

In its sample, this clone was seen a few times. Additional DNA sequences in this sample encode the identical CDR3. The V call is TRBV5-4, the J call TRBJ2-1, with D perhaps TRBD1 (6 bases). This CDR3 region has 15 residues. CDR1 and CDR2 (germline): SGHNT, YYREEE (reference sequence). The germline V and J ends were trimmed by 4 bases and 0 bases, with 11 bases remaining between them. CDR3 coding DNA: TGTGCCAGCAGCGAGACAGGTGACTCCTACAATGAGCAGTTCTTC. Translation: CASSETGDSYNEQFF.

The genes are TRBV5-1 and TRBJ1-3, with D unresolved. Per germline, CDR1 SGHRS and CDR2 YFSETQ. V was cut by 5 bases and J by 0 bases, with 6 bases left in between. This CDR3 spans 13 amino acids. The CDR3 region is CASRAGSGNTIYF. For the CDR3, the DNA is TGCGCCAGCAGGGCTGGCTCTGGAAACACCATATATTTT.

The chain is built from TRBV29-1 and TRBJ2-5; no firm D call. Germline lookup yields CDR1 SQVTM and CDR2 ANQGSEA. Trimming removed 0 bases at V and 5 bases at J, with 7 bases between. This CDR3 region has 12 residues. The CDR3 protein is CSVEDRGETQYF. CDR3 DNA sequence: TGCAGCGTTGAAGATCGTGGGGAGACCCAGTACTTC.

The J gene is TRBJ1-2, the V gene TRBV11-1; D may be TRBD1 (6 bases). This CDR3 region has 13 residues. The germline CDR1 and CDR2 sequences are SGHAT and FQDESV (reference sequence). V was pared by 6 bases and J by 8 bases, with 16 bases between. In DNA, the CDR3 is TGTGCCAGCAGTTCAAGGACAGCCTGGGGCTACACCTTC. As protein: CASSSRTAWGYTF. The complete variable domain, with remaining parts taken from reference TRBV11-1 and TRBJ1-2, reads EAEVAQSPRYKITEKSQAVAFWCDPISGHATLYWYRQILGQGPELLVQFQDESVVDDSQLPKDRFSAERLKGVDSTLKIQPAELGDSAMYLCASSSRTAWGYTFGSGTRLTVV.

V and J are TRBV18 and TRBJ1-5; TRBD1 matches at 9 bases. Germline lookup yields CDR1 KGHSH and CDR2 LQKENI. The V gene end was trimmed by 4 bases and the J gene end by 3 bases; junction bases not matched to a gene: 4. This CDR3 region has 15 residues. In nucleotides, the CDR3 is TGTGCCAGCTCACAGGGACAGGGTGCCAATCAGCCCCAGCATTTT. Translating gives CASSQGQGANQPQHF.